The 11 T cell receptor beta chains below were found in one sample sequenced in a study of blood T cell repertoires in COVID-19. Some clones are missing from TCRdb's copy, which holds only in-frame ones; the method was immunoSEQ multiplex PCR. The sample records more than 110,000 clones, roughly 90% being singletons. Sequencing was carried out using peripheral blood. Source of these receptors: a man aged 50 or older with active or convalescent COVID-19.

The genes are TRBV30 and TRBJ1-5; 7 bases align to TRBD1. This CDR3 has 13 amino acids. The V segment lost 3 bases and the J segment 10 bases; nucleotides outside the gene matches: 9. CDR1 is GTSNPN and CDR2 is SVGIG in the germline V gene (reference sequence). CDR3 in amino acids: CAWSDRQGSPQHF. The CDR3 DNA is TGTGCCTGGAGCGATCGACAGGGCAGTCCCCAGCATTTT.

For the CDR3, the DNA is TGTGCCAGCTCCGGGAGACCGAACACCGGGGAGCTGTTTTTT. Amino acid sequence: CASSGRPNTGELFF. The chain employs TRBV27 and TRBJ2-2; possibly TRBD2 for D (6 bases). The ends were cut back, 8 bases at V and 0 bases at J, with 10 bases in the middle. Looked up from germline, CDR1 is MNHEY and CDR2 is SMNVEV (reference sequence). This CDR3 comprises 14 residues.

The CDR3 DNA follows: TGTGCCAGCAGCTTGACAGGGGAGGGCACAGATACGCAGTATTTT. Encoded protein: CASSLTGEGTDTQYF. The chain employs TRBV5-6 and TRBJ2-3; D is perhaps TRBD1 (7 bases). This CDR3 has 15 residues. Trimming cost V 1 base and J 1 base, with 10 bases left between them. Germline lookup yields CDR1 SGHDT and CDR2 YYEEEE.

CDR3 bases: TGTGCCAGCAGTGGACAGGGGGCGAACACCGGGGAGCTGTTTTTT. Its protein product is CASSGQGANTGELFF. The rearrangement joins TRBV2 to TRBJ2-2; 9 nucleotides align to TRBD1. Trimming took 4 bases from V and 0 from J; bases not matched to a gene: 0. The CDR3 covers 15 residues. Germline V gene data show CDR1 as SNHLY and CDR2 as FYNNEI.

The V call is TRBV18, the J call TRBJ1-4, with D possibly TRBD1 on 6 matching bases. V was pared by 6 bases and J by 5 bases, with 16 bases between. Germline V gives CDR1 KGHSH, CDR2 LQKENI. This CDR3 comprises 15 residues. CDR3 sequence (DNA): TGTGCCAGCTCCTACAGGGCGATGGCGAATGAAAAACTGTTTTTT. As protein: CASSYRAMANEKLFF.

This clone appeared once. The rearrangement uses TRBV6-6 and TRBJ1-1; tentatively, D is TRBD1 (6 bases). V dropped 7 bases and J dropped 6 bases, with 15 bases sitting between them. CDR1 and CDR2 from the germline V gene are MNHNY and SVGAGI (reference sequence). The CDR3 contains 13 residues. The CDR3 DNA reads TGTGCCAGCATTTCTCTCGAGGGGGCTGAAGCTTTCTTT. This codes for CASISLEGAEAFF.

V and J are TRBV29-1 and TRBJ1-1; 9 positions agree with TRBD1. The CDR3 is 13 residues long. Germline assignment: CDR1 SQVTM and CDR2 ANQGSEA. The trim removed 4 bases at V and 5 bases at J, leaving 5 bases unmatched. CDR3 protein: CSVGDRVGTEAFF. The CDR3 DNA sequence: TGCAGCGTTGGGGACAGGGTGGGGACTGAAGCTTTCTTT.

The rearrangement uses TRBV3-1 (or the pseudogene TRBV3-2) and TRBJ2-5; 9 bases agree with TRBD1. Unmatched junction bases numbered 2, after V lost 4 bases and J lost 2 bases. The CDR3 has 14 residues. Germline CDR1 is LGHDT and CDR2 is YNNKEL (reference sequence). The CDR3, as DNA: TGTGCCAGCAGCCCCGGGACAGGGCAAGAGACCCAGTACTTC. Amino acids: CASSPGTGQETQYF.

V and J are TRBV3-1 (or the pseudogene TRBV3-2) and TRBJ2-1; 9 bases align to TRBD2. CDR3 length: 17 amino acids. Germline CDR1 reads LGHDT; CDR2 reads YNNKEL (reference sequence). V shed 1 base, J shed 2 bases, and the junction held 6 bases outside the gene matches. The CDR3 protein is CASSQGGLAGTYNEQFF. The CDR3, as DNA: TGTGCCAGCAGCCAAGGAGGGCTAGCGGGGACCTACAATGAGCAGTTCTTC.

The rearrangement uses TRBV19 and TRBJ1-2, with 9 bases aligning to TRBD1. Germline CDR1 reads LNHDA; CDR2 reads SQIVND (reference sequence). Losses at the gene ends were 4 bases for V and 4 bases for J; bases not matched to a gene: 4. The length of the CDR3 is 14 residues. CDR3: CASSRGQGSYGYTF. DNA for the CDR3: TGTGCCAGTAGTAGGGGACAGGGTTCCTATGGCTACACCTTC. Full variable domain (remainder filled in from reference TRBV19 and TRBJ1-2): DGGITQSPKYLFRKEGQNVTLSCEQNLNHDAMYWYRQDPGQGLRLIYYSQIVNDFQKGDIAEGYSVSREKKESFPLTVTSAQKNPTAFYLCASSRGQGSYGYTFGSGTRLTVV.

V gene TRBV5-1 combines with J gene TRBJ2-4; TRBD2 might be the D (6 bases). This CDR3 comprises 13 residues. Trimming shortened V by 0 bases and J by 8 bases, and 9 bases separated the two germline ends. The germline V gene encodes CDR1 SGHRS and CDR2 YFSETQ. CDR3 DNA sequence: TGCGCCAGCAGCTTGGCCGGAGGGGACATTCAGTACTTC. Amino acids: CASSLAGGDIQYF.